What follows is one T cell receptor (beta chain) and its context. Its target is not known. Deletions cut 8 bases from V and 2 bases from J, with 12 bases between. Germline loops: CDR1 MNHEY, CDR2 SVGAGI. CDR3 size: 13 residues. The sample originates from a study of a mutant IDH1 vaccine in newly diagnosed glioma. Overall study: Either 4-6 weeks after radiotherapy alone or alongside temozolomide, vaccination was begun. Sex distribution of treated patients was about 60% male and approximately 38% female; mean age was 40.4 years.

Time point in this sample: week 5, during vaccination. Topical imiquimod was applied with each vaccine dose, which held 300 ug of mutant IDH1 20-mer peptide. Only in-frame clones appear in the TCRdb table, and some are missing; sequencing was by immunoSEQ multiplex PCR. The sample shows about 26,000 clones, 65% to 85% of them seen only once. Material: PBMCs, obtained from a glioma patient whose treatment included an IDH1 peptide vaccine. The origin of this receptor is a man aged 35 to 55 with glioma. Some clones in this sample may be carry-over from other donors' samples. The V gene is TRBV6-5, the J gene TRBJ2-5; D is possibly TRBD1 (6 bases). The CDR3 sequence: CASGSQGQETQYF. The CDR3 DNA reads TGTGCCAGCGGCAGTCAGGGGCAAGAGACCCAGTACTTC.